This T cell receptor (beta chain) stems from a study of blood T cells in healthy people across ages. Primers used in a second PCR of about 6 to 11 cycles were a sample-barcoded 5' primer and a J-beta primer mix. A single record per CDR3 protein comes from TCRdb applying MiXCR to the 5' RACE reads. The top ten clones hold over 2% of a sample with 1.5 million to 2 million distinct CDR3 sequences, about 50% of them seen once. Per germline, CDR1 DFQATT and CDR2 SNEGSKA (reference sequence). This CDR3 spans 15 amino acids. The V and J ends lost 3 bases and 0 bases respectively, with 12 bases between them.

The sample taken for sequencing was blood. This receptor was taken from a woman between 40 and 50 years old in good health. J is TRBJ2-4 and V is TRBV20-1; D remains unclear. The CDR3 spells CSARETLLAKNIQYF. CDR3 coding DNA: TGCAGTGCTAGGGAGACTTTACTAGCCAAAAACATTCAGTACTTC.